Detailed here is one TCR beta chain. Profiled with immunoSEQ multiplex PCR; TCRdb holds only in-frame clones, not every one. The table lists fewer than 400,000 clones, over 65% of them singletons. The length of the CDR3 is 15 residues. Trimming cost V 0 bases and J 6 bases; bases outside gene matches: 9. Per the germline V gene, CDR1 is SGHNT and CDR2 is YYREEE (reference sequence). The data were taken from a study of shared clonotypes between healthy human individuals. The receptor was isolated from a man aged 25 to 45 in good health. The sequencing input was memory CD4+ T cells sorted from blood. The sample's subset: CD45RA-negative fraction. This chain uses TRBV5-4 with TRBJ2-7, with TRBD1 identical over 7 bases. CDR3 DNA: TGTGCCAGCAGCTTGGTGGGACAGAGCATGGTCGAGCAGTACTTC. Protein sequence: CASSLVGQSMVEQYF.